This T cell receptor beta chain was sequenced for a study of human T cells and chemical hapten exposure. Across the study: The variation in per-sample TCR yields arose mainly from small differences in pooled library volumes.

Findings of the study overall: Among TCRs, those above 1 in 1000 frequency were unaffected by DPC sensitization.

In the original processing: Samples ranged from about 20,000 to 700,000 TCRs, with a median of roughly 96,000. In TCRdb, the RACE reads were re-called with MiXCR into one record per CDR3 protein. The V and J calls come from TCRdb's annotation, not from the publication. The table has about 180,000 distinct CDR3 sequences, almost 30% seen once. Ten or more counts support this clonotype. Its antigen remains unknown. Time point given: pre-sensitization, week 0. Treatment meaning: therapeutic diphenylcyclopropenone sensitization with weekly scalp DPC. Alopecia patients deemed DPC-suitable, aged 18 to 70, excluding pregnancy. The CDR3 runs 15 residues. CDR1 and CDR2 from the germline V gene are SNHLY and FYNNEI. The V and J ends lost 5 bases and 9 bases, in that order; junction bases with no gene match: 12.

The V and J genes are TRBV2 and TRBJ2-4, with 8 bases that match TRBD1. Sequenced here: whole blood, sampled in connection with sensitization to the hapten diphenylcyclopropenone (DPC). The TCR sequence derives from a woman aged 25 to 39 with alopecia areata. Some clones in this sample may be carry-over from other donors' samples. CDR3 loop: CASSYGQGSEGIQYF. The DNA for the CDR3 is TGTGCCAGCAGTTACGGACAGGGTTCCGAGGGCATTCAGTACTTC.